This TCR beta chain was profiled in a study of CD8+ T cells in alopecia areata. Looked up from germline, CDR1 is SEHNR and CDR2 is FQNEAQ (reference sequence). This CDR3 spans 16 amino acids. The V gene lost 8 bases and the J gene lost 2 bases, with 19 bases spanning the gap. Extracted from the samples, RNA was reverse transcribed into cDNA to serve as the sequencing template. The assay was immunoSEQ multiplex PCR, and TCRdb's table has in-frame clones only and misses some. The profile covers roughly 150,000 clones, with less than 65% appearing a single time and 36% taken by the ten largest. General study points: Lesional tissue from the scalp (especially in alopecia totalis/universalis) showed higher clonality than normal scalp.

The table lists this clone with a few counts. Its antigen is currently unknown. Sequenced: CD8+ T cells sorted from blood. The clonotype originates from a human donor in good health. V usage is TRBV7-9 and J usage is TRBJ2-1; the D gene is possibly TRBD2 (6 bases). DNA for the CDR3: TGTGCCAGCGTAACCGCGGGACTGGCGACCTACAATGAGCAGTTCTTC. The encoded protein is CASVTAGLATYNEQFF.